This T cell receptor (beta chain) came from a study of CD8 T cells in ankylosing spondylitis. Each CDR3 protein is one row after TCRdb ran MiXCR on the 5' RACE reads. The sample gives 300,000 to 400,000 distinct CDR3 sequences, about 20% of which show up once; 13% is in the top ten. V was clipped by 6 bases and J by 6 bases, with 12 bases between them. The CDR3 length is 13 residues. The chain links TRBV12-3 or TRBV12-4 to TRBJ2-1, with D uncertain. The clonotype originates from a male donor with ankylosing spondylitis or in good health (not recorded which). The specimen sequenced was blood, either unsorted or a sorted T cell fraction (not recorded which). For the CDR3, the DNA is TGTGCCAGCAGCGATGGGCCCATCAATGAGCAGTTCTTC. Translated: CASSDGPINEQFF.